This record covers a single T cell receptor (beta chain). The specificity of this receptor is unknown. Base qualities are not recorded, but no much larger clone differs from it by a single base. The data belong to a study of blood T cell repertoires in COVID-19 (dated by TCRdb to 2020 to 2021). For the study in its entirety: Collaborator samples came from the United States, Italy and Spain and covered acute and convalescent phases of COVID-19. The prospective study material was composed of cDNA or gDNA derived from T cells, B-cell-depleted T cells, or PBMCs. Subjects who had been exposed to COVID-19, were actively infected with it, or had recovered from it provided the deeply sampled blood TCRbeta repertoires that made up the dataset. The repertoires were released in a freely available public database meant as a resource for research on the immune response to SARS-CoV-2. Samples came from the ongoing ImmuneRACE study (first 160 participants) plus 1,254 subjects from 6 global collaborators. The sample metadata nearly always contained a de-identified subject ID, COVID-19 status, age in years and sex. Where HLA class I and class II types were available, the types were taken from metadata supplied by the sample provider, not from assay-based typing. The investigation overall reported the following: Clinical and demographic metadata were provided uncurated, with the amount varying by source and participant.

The immunoSEQ Assay, a bias-controlled multiplex PCR, was used to amplify TCRbeta CDR3 regions from genomic DNA. The source study handled its data this way. Within the assay, amplification of reference gene primers was used to estimate how many nucleated cells each sample contained. Sequence reads were collapsed and filtered to measure the absolute abundance of every unique TCRbeta CDR3 rearrangement. For each sample, productive Simpson clonality was calculated as the square root of Simpson's diversity index over productive rearrangements. As stored in TCRdb, this immuneACCESS dataset retains in-frame rearrangements with V and J assigned. A fraction of the clones does not appear; measured against another copy, unresolved V genes explain less than half of the discrepancy, and the remainder lacks a known reason. That table gives V, J and clone size, and the DNA gave D and trimming. For this sample there are about 200,000 clones; around four fifths appear just once. Of the sample, 0.9% to 0.95% falls within the top ten clones.

The CDR3 contains 13 residues, cysteine and phenylalanine counted. The retained sequence is limited to the CDR3, 39 bases, with the frame set at the first base. V is trimmed back by 7 bases and J by 5 bases, and the junction contains 8 bases that no gene match accounts for. In Seattle, one collaborating source enrolled patients while the infection was active and tracked those patients longitudinally over the course of disease. The collaborating institutions used their own protocols to collect whole blood in K2EDTA tubes. For TCRbeta analysis, collaborators shipped samples in one of three forms: frozen whole blood, isolated PBMCs, or DNA extracted from either of those sample types.

This chain joins TRBV12-3 or TRBV12-4 to TRBJ2-7, with TRBD2 matching 7 junction bases. The sequenced sample was peripheral blood. The clonotype originates from a man in his 60s with COVID-19, enrolled during active disease. The nucleotide sequence reads as follows: TGTGCCAGCACTCTGGGGGGGGGACACGAGCAGTACTTC. It specifies CASTLGGGHEQYF.